The TCR beta chain under discussion was sequenced for a study of blood T cell repertoires in COVID-19. Study-wide context: Acute and convalescent COVID-19 samples came from the United States, Italy and Spain.

Germline CDR1 reads SGHNT; CDR2 reads YENEEA. The CDR3 sequence is 15 residues long. The trim removed 5 bases at V and 5 bases at J, leaving 9 bases unmatched. Two consecutive negative NP/OP PCR tests, clearance, or resolved symptoms defined Cohort 3 recovery. Assay used: immunoSEQ multiplex PCR; TCRdb lists only in-frame clones, some missing. The table shows 160,000 or so clones, with around 84% occurring only once. This chain connects TRBV11-3 to TRBJ1-2; 9 bases fit TRBD1. This sequence was found in a woman aged 50 to 65 who had recovered from COVID-19. The sample taken for sequencing was PBMCs or T cells enriched from blood (not recorded which). The CDR3 spells CASSPGQGLGYGYTF. CDR3 nucleotides: TGTGCCAGCAGCCCGGGACAGGGACTTGGGTATGGCTACACCTTC.